A selection of T cell receptor beta chains follows, all from one sample in a study of T cells after yellow fever vaccination. TCRdb analysed the 5' RACE reads with MiXCR anew, one entry per CDR3 protein. The sample contains 180,000 or so distinct CDR3 sequences, approximately 11% of which appear only once. Sequencing was performed on CD8+ T cells sorted from PBMCs, taken 15 days after the yellow fever booster vaccination. The receptors derive from a man aged 18 to 30 who received the YFV17D yellow fever vaccine. The CDR3 runs from the conserved cysteine through the conserved F or W. Each record gives: D gene, J gene, V gene, clone size, CDR3 protein, CDR3 DNA. D genes are given only for firm matches. Rows give clone size only sometimes, using once, few, many, or a class for an expanded clone.

>NA|TRBJ1-2|TRBV6-5|NA
CASSLGFGRDGYTF
TGTGCCAGCAGTTTGGGATTTGGCCGCGATGGCTACACCTTC
>NA|TRBJ1-1|TRBV5-4|few
CASSLEVVVRGATEAFF
TGTGCCAGCAGCTTGGAGGTTGTTGTCAGGGGAGCCACTGAAGCTTTCTTT
>NA|TRBJ2-7|TRBV4-1|few
CASSQVSGRTYEQYF
TGCGCCAGCAGCCAAGTGTCCGGCAGGACCTACGAGCAGTACTTC
>NA|TRBJ1-5|TRBV20-1|NA
CSAVLQGGNQPQHF
TGCAGTGCGGTCCTGCAAGGCGGCAATCAGCCCCAGCATTTT
>TRBD2|TRBJ2-7|TRBV27|few
CASSFGGLAYEQYF
TGTGCCAGCAGTTTCGGGGGGTTGGCCTACGAGCAGTACTTC
>TRBD2|TRBJ2-3|TRBV15|NA
CATSRDRGGTDTQYF
TGTGCCACCAGCAGAGATCGGGGGGGCACAGATACGCAGTATTTT
>NA|TRBJ2-5|TRBV29-1|few
CSVEPVERLQETQYF
TGCAGCGTTGAACCCGTCGAGAGGCTCCAAGAGACCCAGTACTTC
>TRBD2|TRBJ2-5|TRBV6-6|NA
CASRVAGGPDQETQYF
TGTGCCAGCAGAGTAGCGGGGGGGCCGGACCAAGAGACCCAGTACTTC
>NA|TRBJ1-1|TRBV6-5|few
CASSLLRGLEAFF
TGTGCCAGCAGCCTTCTGCGGGGGCTGGAAGCTTTCTTT
>NA|TRBJ2-3|TRBV7-3|NA
CASSLRGLGGGSTDTQYF
TGTGCCAGCAGCTTACGCGGTCTCGGGGGTGGGAGCACAGATACGCAGTATTTT
>TRBD1|TRBJ1-1|TRBV9|few
CASSADRDRVNTEAFF
TGTGCCAGCAGCGCTGACCGGGACAGGGTGAACACTGAAGCTTTCTTT
>TRBD1|TRBJ1-1|TRBV7-2|few
CASSETGVITEAFF
TGTGCCAGCAGCGAGACAGGGGTCATCACTGAAGCTTTCTTT
>TRBD1|TRBJ2-3|TRBV7-9|many
CASSSWTGGETDTQYF
TGTGCCAGCAGCTCCTGGACAGGGGGCGAGACAGATACGCAGTATTTT
>TRBD2|TRBJ2-1|TRBV11-1|few
CASSPTSGGLNEQFF
TGTGCCAGCAGCCCAACTAGCGGGGGGCTCAATGAGCAGTTCTTC
>TRBD2|TRBJ2-1|TRBV5-1|NA
CASSPGTSGGVEQFF
TGCGCCAGCAGCCCGGGGACTAGCGGGGGGGTTGAGCAGTTCTTC
>TRBD1|TRBJ1-2|TRBV24-1|few
CATSDSTGAGYTF
TGTGCCACCAGTGATTCGACAGGGGCGGGCTACACCTTC
>TRBD2|TRBJ2-1|TRBV7-6|NA
CASRHLAETNEQFF
TGTGCCAGCAGACATCTAGCGGAGACCAATGAGCAGTTCTTC
>NA|TRBJ2-5|TRBV6-5|NA
CASSLRTKETQYF
TGTGCCAGCAGTTTGAGGACAAAAGAGACCCAGTACTTC
>NA|TRBJ2-3|TRBV21-1|NA
CASSRDTCTDTQYF
TGTGCCAGCAGCCGGGACACTTGCACAGATACGCAGTATTTT
>NA|TRBJ2-2|TRBV7-9|NA
CASSLARQNTGELFF
TGTGCCAGCAGCTTAGCGCGACAGAACACCGGGGAGCTGTTTTTT
>NA|TRBJ2-1|TRBV6-2/TRBV6-3|NA
CASLGIQDSYSYNEQFF
TGTGCCAGCCTTGGGATTCAGGACAGCTACTCCTACAATGAGCAGTTCTTC
>NA|TRBJ2-1|TRBV4-2|many
CASSVYNEQFF
TGTGCCAGCAGCGTCTACAATGAGCAGTTCTTC
>NA|TRBJ2-4|TRBV6-2/TRBV6-3|NA
CASSYTGSQNIQYF
TGTGCCAGCAGTTACACGGGGTCCCAAAACATTCAGTACTTC
>NA|TRBJ2-7|TRBV29-1|NA
CSVEGSDNSRDYEQYF
TGCAGCGTTGAAGGGTCAGACAATTCCCGGGACTACGAGCAGTACTTC
>NA|TRBJ1-1|TRBV5-1|few
CASSLGRRGLSTEAFF
TGCGCCAGCAGCTTAGGACGGAGGGGTTTGAGCACTGAAGCTTTCTTT
>TRBD1|TRBJ1-6|TRBV4-1|few
CASSQFTGGNSPLHF
TGCGCCAGCAGCCAATTCACAGGGGGTAATTCACCCCTCCACTTT
>NA|TRBJ2-7|TRBV6-2/TRBV6-3|few
CASSYGGREQYF
TGTGCCAGCAGTTACGGGGGGCGAGAGCAGTACTTC